The clone carrying this T cell receptor beta chain was counted once. What it binds is not known. This specimen comes from a study of T cell responses to AZD1222 COVID-19 vaccine. Points from the study as a whole: Spike-wide vaccine-associated CD4 TCRs dominated at 160-218 and 743-854. At study baseline, merely roughly 6 AZD1222 recipients were seropositive. Donors skewed white British and female; clonal diversity was possibly underestimated.

The CDR3 covers 13 residues. Germline V gene data show CDR1 as PRHDT and CDR2 as FYEKMQ (reference sequence). Trimming took 1 base from V and 7 from J, leaving 10 bases between them. Generated by immunoSEQ multiplex PCR, the TCRdb table keeps only in-frame clones and is missing some. The table lists under 200,000 clones, 91% of them singletons, with approximately 1.9% in the top ten. This TCR derives from an adult in good health. Sequenced here: peripheral blood, sampled on day 0 of AZD1222 vaccination. The chain couples TRBV13 to TRBJ1-2; tentative D call: TRBD1 (6 bases). The CDR3 DNA follows: TGTGCCAGCAGCTTAGTCAGGGGCGGTGGCTACACCTTC. Amino acid sequence: CASSLVRGGGYTF.